This TCR beta chain was identified in a study of blood T cell repertoires in COVID-19. The ends lost 5 bases at V and 3 bases at J; junction bases unmatched: 6. The CDR3 spans 15 residues. Germline loops: CDR1 SEHNR, CDR2 FQNEAQ (reference sequence). In the original processing: Amplification with reference gene primers provided the estimates of nucleated cell counts. Assay used: immunoSEQ multiplex PCR; TCRdb lists only in-frame clones, some missing. V and J calls and clone size come straight from that table; D and trimming were deduced from the DNA. The table includes fewer than 200,000 clones, around 85% detected once.

Sequencing was done on a sample of peripheral blood. The TCR was taken from a human donor with acute or convalescent COVID-19. The donor label of this sample is uncertain. The rearrangement uses TRBV7-9 and TRBJ1-1; TRBD1 matches 10 bases. The CDR3 nucleotides read TGTGCCAGCAGCGTGGGACAGGGGAGTGACACTGAAGCTTTCTTT. It is translated as CASSVGQGSDTEAFF.